Listed here are 23 T cell receptor beta chains from one sample, sequenced in a study of shared clonotypes between healthy human individuals. TCRdb's table, derived via immunoSEQ multiplex PCR, lists solely in-frame clones and lacks some. The sample has about 1.5 million clones, approximately 98% seen once; the top ten hold about 0.42%. Material for sequencing was naive CD4+ T cells sorted from blood. Subset specified: CD45RA+ positively selected. The receptors shown here come from a young man in good health.

This sequence joins TRBV5-4 and TRBJ2-7; 9 bases are shared with TRBD2. V was clipped by 4 bases and J by 6 bases; unmatched bases: 8. This CDR3 contains 14 residues. CDR1 is SGHNT, CDR2 YYREEE, per germline (reference sequence). The CDR3 is CASSLPGLASEQYF. The CDR3, as DNA: TGTGCCAGCAGCCTGCCGGGACTAGCATCCGAGCAGTACTTC.

This chain connects TRBV27 to TRBJ1-5; 9 nucleotides match TRBD1. The V gene's germline CDR1 is MNHEY and CDR2 SMNVEV (reference sequence). Losses at the gene ends were 5 bases for V and 5 bases for J; bases not matched to a gene: 7. The CDR3 length is 15 residues. The CDR3 coding sequence is TGTGCCAGCAGTACAGCGGGACAGGGTTATCAGCCCCAGCATTTT. Residues: CASSTAGQGYQPQHF.

This rearrangement joins TRBV4-3 to TRBJ1-1; D not resolved. Germline V gene lookup returns CDR1 LGHNA and CDR2 YSLEER. The V and J ends lost 1 base and 4 bases respectively, with 13 bases between them. This CDR3 has 15 amino acids. CDR3 bases: TGCGCCAGCAGCCAAGCTATCGCCGGCCCCACTGAAGCTTTCTTT. It specifies CASSQAIAGPTEAFF.

The chain couples TRBV10-2 to TRBJ2-2; TRBD2 matches 10 bases. CDR1 is WSHSY, CDR2 SAAADI, per germline. V lost 7 bases and J lost 0; bases outside the gene matches: 8. The CDR3 is 17 amino acids. CDR3 in amino acids: CASTRTSGFTNTGELFF. CDR3 nucleotide sequence: TGCGCCAGCACCCGGACTAGCGGATTCACGAACACCGGGGAGCTGTTTTTT.

The CDR3 bases are TGTGCCACGCTAGTAACAGCTCAGCCCCAGCATTTT. Translated, it gives CATLVTAQPQHF. V usage is TRBV28 and J usage is TRBJ1-5; D not certain. The CDR3 extends over 12 amino acids. The V and J ends lost 10 bases and 6 bases respectively, with 13 bases between them. CDR1 is MDHEN and CDR2 is SYDVKM in the germline V gene. Supplemented by reference TRBV28 and TRBJ1-5, the full variable domain reads DVKVTQSSRYLVKRTGEKVFLECVQDMDHENMFWYRQDPGLGLRLIYFSYDVKMKEKGDIPEGYSVSREKKERFSLILESASTNQTSMYLCATLVTAQPQHFGDGTRLSIL.

The chain employs TRBV6-4 and TRBJ2-1, with 10 bases aligning to TRBD2. The V segment lost 8 bases and the J segment 6 bases; nucleotides outside the gene matches: 7. Germline V gene lookup returns CDR1 MRHNA and CDR2 SNTAGT. The CDR3 runs 14 residues. Written as DNA, the CDR3 is TGTGCCAGCCAGAGGACTAGCGGAGCCAATGAGCAGTTCTTC. It is translated as CASQRTSGANEQFF.

This clone was counted only a few times. The rearrangement uses TRBV18 and TRBJ1-1; D ambiguous. Germline CDR1 KGHSH, CDR2 LQKENI. The CDR3 runs to 16 residues. V lost 0 bases to trimming and J lost 4 bases, with 15 bases between them. This chain's CDR3 is CASSPPLKGRSTEAFF. CDR3 sequence (DNA): TGTGCCAGCTCACCACCGTTGAAAGGGAGGAGCACTGAAGCTTTCTTT.

The chain links TRBV28 to TRBJ1-1; D remains ambiguous. This CDR3 region has 13 residues. V lost 3 bases and J lost 6, with 11 bases in between. Germline V gene data show CDR1 as MDHEN and CDR2 as SYDVKM. Written as DNA, the CDR3 is TGTGCCAGCAGTTTGGAAATCCCCCCTGAAGCTTTCTTT. As protein: CASSLEIPPEAFF.

The chain carries TRBV30 and TRBJ2-7; the D gene is possibly TRBD1 (5 bases). Germline CDR1 reads GTSNPN; CDR2 reads SVGIG (reference sequence). V was clipped by 6 bases and J by 0 bases, with 12 bases between them. CDR3 size: 13 residues. CDR3 loop: CACSTGRSYEQYF. DNA of the CDR3: TGTGCCTGCTCTACAGGCCGCTCCTACGAGCAGTACTTC.

J is TRBJ1-3 and V is TRBV5-4; perhaps TRBD1 as D (5 bases). The germline CDR1 and CDR2 sequences are SGHNT and YYREEE (reference sequence). V lost 6 bases to trimming and J lost 2 bases, with 15 bases between them. The CDR3 sequence is 15 residues long. The CDR3 DNA follows: TGTGCCAGCACCTTTCAGGGTACTCCTGGAAACACCATATATTTT. Amino acid sequence: CASTFQGTPGNTIYF.

This clone showed up just once. The chain is built from TRBV11-2 and TRBJ2-7; TRBD2 agrees at 14 bases. V dropped 6 bases and J dropped 2; count of bases not matched to a gene: 15. Germline CDR1 SGHAT, CDR2 FQNNGV. The CDR3 extends over 19 amino acids. CDR3 nucleotides: TGTGCCAGCAGACCCATTTCCGGGACTAGCGGGAGTTCTACCTACGAGCAGTACTTC. It is translated as CASRPISGTSGSSTYEQYF.

The rearrangement joins TRBV6-6 to TRBJ1-1; 7 nucleotides line up with TRBD1. CDR3 size: 12 residues. The junction had 2 bases not matched to a gene; V was cut back by 2 bases and J by 8 bases. The germline CDR1 and CDR2 sequences are MNHNY and SVGAGI (reference sequence). The CDR3 sequence is CASSYGTAEAFF. As DNA, the CDR3 is TGTGCCAGCAGTTACGGGACAGCCGAAGCTTTCTTT.

The J gene is TRBJ2-7, the V gene TRBV5-1; 7 bases map to TRBD2. The CDR3 is 14 amino acids. Trimming removed 2 bases from V and 2 bases from J; junction bases left unmatched: 4. CDR1 and CDR2 from the germline V gene are SGHRS and YFSETQ. The CDR3 DNA reads as TGCGCCAGCAGCTTTGGGGGGGTTGCCTACGAGCAGTACTTC. The encoded protein is CASSFGGVAYEQYF.

This clone was seen just once. The chain links TRBV6-1 to TRBJ2-3, with 10 bases lining up with TRBD1. Per germline, CDR1 MNHNS and CDR2 SASEGT. This CDR3 is 14 amino acids long. Trimming removed 7 bases from V and 3 bases from J; junction bases left unmatched: 4. In DNA form, the CDR3 reads TGTGCCAGCAAATGGGACAGGGGTACAGATACGCAGTATTTT. Translating gives CASKWDRGTDTQYF.

The genes are TRBV18 and TRBJ2-6; D assignment may be TRBD1 or TRBD2 (5 bases each). The CDR3 loop spans 15 amino acids. V dropped 2 bases and J dropped 6 bases, with 11 bases sitting between them. In germline, CDR1 is KGHSH, CDR2 LQKENI. This CDR3 is CASSPEGLLANVLTF. The CDR3 nucleotides read TGTGCCAGCTCACCAGAGGGGCTCCTGGCCAACGTCCTGACTTTC.

This CDR3 is CASRRTSGRARNNEQFF. In DNA form, the CDR3 reads TGTGCCAGCAGAAGGACTAGCGGGAGGGCCCGAAACAATGAGCAGTTCTTC. The chain employs TRBV28 and TRBJ2-1; TRBD2 agrees at 15 bases. From germline, CDR1 is MDHEN and CDR2 SYDVKM. The ends lost 6 bases at V and 5 bases at J; junction bases unmatched: 8. This CDR3 is built from 17 residues.

This rearrangement joins TRBV30 to TRBJ1-3; no firm D call. The germline CDR1 and CDR2 sequences are GTSNPN and SVGIG (reference sequence). The CDR3 is 16 amino acids. Trimming removed 1 base at V and 0 bases at J, with 13 bases between. The CDR3 nucleotides are TGTGCCTGGAGTGCCGGAGGACCAAGCTCTGGAAACACCATATATTTT. Translated: CAWSAGGPSSGNTIYF. Combining the CDR3 with reference TRBV30 and TRBJ1-3 gives the whole variable domain SQTIHQWPATLVQPVGSPLSLECTVEGTSNPNLYWYRQAAGRGLQLLFYSVGIGQISSEVPQNLSASRPQDRQFILSSKKLLLSDSGFYLCAWSAGGPSSGNTIYFGEGSWLTVV.

This chain uses TRBV7-9 with TRBJ1-1, with D tentatively TRBD1 (6 bases). Germline CDR1 and CDR2: SEHNR and FQNEAQ (reference sequence). The CDR3 sequence is 14 residues long. The ends were cut back, 4 bases at V and 3 bases at J, with 12 bases in the middle. The CDR3 region is CASSSLGGYTEAFF. The CDR3 DNA reads as TGTGCCAGCAGCTCCCTAGGGGGTTACACTGAAGCTTTCTTT.

This clone was seen just once. The chain has TRBV15 and TRBJ1-4; TRBD1 might be the D (5 bases). Germline CDR1 is LNHNV and CDR2 is YYDKDF (reference sequence). The CDR3 contains 18 residues. The V end was cut by 4 bases, the J end by 7 bases, with 25 bases between. The CDR3 reads CATSTTPKGVAPREKLFF. CDR3 nucleotide sequence: TGTGCCACCAGCACCACACCAAAAGGGGTGGCGCCCCGTGAAAAACTGTTTTTT.

In regard to this clone: Mismatch with germline at one junction end may stem from a read error. The chain employs TRBV2 and TRBJ2-7, with TRBD2 matching 13 bases. CDR1 is SNHLY and CDR2 is FYNNEI in the germline V gene. The CDR3 loop spans 14 amino acids. CDR3 sequence reads: CASRTGTSGISEDF. The CDR3 DNA reads as TGTGCCAGCAGGACCGGGACTAGCGGGATCTCTGAGGACTTC. The variable domain in full, with the rest retrieved from reference TRBV2 and TRBJ2-7, is EPEVTQTPSHQVTQMGQEVILRCVPISNHLYFYWYRQILGQKVEFLVSFYNNEISEKSEIFDDQFSVERPDGSNFTLKIRSTKLEDSAMYFCASRTGTSGISEDFGPGTRLTVT.

The chain recombines TRBV27 with TRBJ1-2; no clear D gene. V gave up 8 bases and J gave up 0 bases, with 19 bases separating them. CDR3 length: 16 residues. Looked up from germline, CDR1 is MNHEY and CDR2 is SMNVEV (reference sequence). The DNA of the CDR3 is TGTGCCAGCTCCAGTTGGGGAGTAGCAGCTAACTATGGCTACACCTTC. Translating it yields CASSSWGVAANYGYTF.

V usage is TRBV7-6 and J usage is TRBJ2-5; the match to TRBD2 covers 12 bases. V lost 5 bases and J lost 5; bases outside the gene matches: 6. Germline V gives CDR1 SGHVS, CDR2 FNYEAQ. The CDR3 covers 15 residues. The CDR3 DNA reads TGTGCCAGCAGCCGAGGACTAGCGGGAATGGAGACCCAGTACTTC. It yields the protein CASSRGLAGMETQYF.

This chain links TRBV4-3 with TRBJ2-2; D possibly matches TRBD1 or TRBD2 (6 bases each). V was pared by 0 bases and J by 7 bases, with 15 bases between. Germline loops: CDR1 LGHNA, CDR2 YSLEER. This CDR3 is built from 16 residues. The DNA for the CDR3 is TGCGCCAGCAGCCAAGATGGAGGGGGAATCGGCGGGGAGCTGTTTTTT. Translated, it gives CASSQDGGGIGGELFF.